The T cell receptor beta chain under discussion was sequenced for a study of blood T cell repertoires in COVID-19. Generated by immunoSEQ multiplex PCR, the TCRdb table keeps only in-frame clones and is missing some. The table lists around 260,000 clones, approximately 88% of them singletons. On this clone: Its ends do not fully match the called genes, so a read error is possible.

What was sequenced was peripheral blood. The receptor was isolated from a middle-aged woman who had recovered from COVID-19.

The CDR3 nucleotides are TGCAGTGCCGGGGACACGATATTT. Its protein is CSAGDTIF. This chain connects TRBV20-1 to TRBJ1-6; tentative D call: TRBD1 (6 bases). CDR1 DFQATT and CDR2 SNEGSKA come from the germline V gene (reference sequence). The CDR3 sequence is 8 residues long.